This TCR beta chain was sequenced in a study of T cells in Graves' hyperthyroidism and ophthalmopathy. The CDR3 consists of 14 residues. The germline gives CDR1 LNHDA, CDR2 SQIVND (reference sequence). V was clipped by 5 bases and J by 4 bases, with 14 bases between them. RNA transcripts provided the source from which TCR beta CDR3 regions were amplified. HTBI primers were used for first-round RT-PCR of the TCR CDR3. TCRdb re-called the multiplex PCR reads through MiXCR, storing one row per CDR3 protein. Here the sample spans 300,000 to 350,000 distinct CDR3 sequences, roughly 18% being singletons. This clonotype was seen many times.

Material for sequencing was blood. The chain recombines TRBV19 with TRBJ2-5, with D possibly matching TRBD1 (6 bases). The receptor comes from a woman aged 35 to 49 with Graves' ophthalmopathy. This CDR3 reads CASSPLGHGETQYF. CDR3 sequence (DNA): TGTGCCAGTAGTCCCCTGGGACACGGAGAGACCCAGTACTTC.